This TCR beta chain was sequenced during a study of T cell responses to AZD1222 COVID-19 vaccine. Only in-frame clones appear in the TCRdb table, and some are missing; sequencing was by immunoSEQ multiplex PCR. There are around 99,000 clones in the sample; approximately 86% occur only once, and around 4.5% lies in the top ten. The clonotype comes from an adult in good health. Sequences were derived from peripheral blood, sampled on day 0 of AZD1222 vaccination.

DNA of the CDR3: TGTGCCAGCAGCTTAGCGGAGGGGTCTAATGGCTACACCTTC. Its protein is CASSLAEGSNGYTF. The chain carries TRBV7-9 and TRBJ1-2; D is possibly TRBD1 (5 bases). The ends were cut back, 0 bases at V and 6 bases at J, with 11 bases in the middle. The CDR3 has 14 amino acids. Germline CDR1 is SEHNR and CDR2 is FQNEAQ (reference sequence).